This T cell receptor beta chain was documented in a study of blood T cell repertoires in COVID-19. Study background: Samples representing acute and convalescent COVID-19 were sourced from the United States, Italy and Spain. T cells, B-cell-depleted T cells, or PBMCs provided the cDNA or gDNA that served as material.

CDR1 is LNHDA, CDR2 SQIVND, per germline (reference sequence). There are 17 residues in the CDR3. The V segment lost 5 bases and the J segment 7 bases; nucleotides outside the gene matches: 13. Per the authors' pipeline: By means of reference gene primer amplification, nucleated cell counts were estimated. The assay was immunoSEQ multiplex PCR, and TCRdb's table has in-frame clones only and misses some. Clonal size and the V and J genes are those of that table, whereas D and trimming came from the DNA. The sample consists of around 47,000 clones, just under 90% of them appearing once. This receptor was taken from an elderly man with active or convalescent COVID-19. What was sequenced was peripheral blood. The chain recombines TRBV19 with TRBJ2-2; 10 bases match TRBD2. In nucleotides, the CDR3 is TGTGCCAGTAGTCCAGACCCTAGCGGGAGTTACGGCGGGGAGCTGTTTTTT. It encodes CASSPDPSGSYGGELFF.